One sample yielded the 17 T cell receptor beta chains listed below, sequenced in a study of shared clonotypes between healthy human individuals. In the naive CD8 group, cells lacked CD45RO and were positively selected for CCR7, so terminally differentiated effector memory CD45RA+ cells were left out. The protocol was immunoSEQ multiplex PCR, while the TCRdb copy is restricted to in-frame clones and leaves out a portion. The sample contains about 2,200,000 clones, about 92% of which appear only once. The sequenced sample consisted of naive CD8+ T cells from PBMCs. The receptors come from a man younger than 30 in good health. Some clones in this sample may be carry-over from other donors' samples.

In its sample, this clone was seen once. The J gene is TRBJ1-4, the V gene TRBV4-1; 10 bases map to TRBD1. Trimming at V came to 0 bases and at J to 7 bases, leaving 5 bases not matched to a gene. The V gene's germline CDR1 is MGHRA and CDR2 YSYEKL. This CDR3 spans 16 amino acids. Written as DNA, the CDR3 is TGCGCCAGCAGCCAAGATCCCAGGACAGGGGGTGAAAAACTGTTTTTT. This gives the protein CASSQDPRTGGEKLFF.

V gene TRBV30 combines with J gene TRBJ1-2; TRBD1 aligns across 9 bases. The CDR3 is 14 residues long. CDR1 GTSNPN and CDR2 SVGIG come from the germline V gene (reference sequence). The V gene end was trimmed by 1 base and the J gene end by 3 bases; junction bases not matched to a gene: 3. The CDR3, as DNA: TGTGCCTGGAGTGAACAGGGGGCTTACTATGGCTACACCTTC. It encodes CAWSEQGAYYGYTF.

The V and J genes are TRBV27 and TRBJ1-2, with 12 bases matching TRBD1. The ends lost 3 bases at V and 2 bases at J; junction bases unmatched: 10. The germline V gene has CDR1 MNHEY and CDR2 SMNVEV (reference sequence). CDR3 length: 18 amino acids. The CDR3 is CASSLGPGTGGANYGYTF. As DNA, the CDR3 is TGTGCCAGCAGTTTGGGCCCCGGGACAGGGGGCGCGAACTATGGCTACACCTTC.

The chain uses TRBV30 and TRBJ2-7; D is undetermined. The germline V gene has CDR1 GTSNPN and CDR2 SVGIG (reference sequence). V dropped 0 bases and J dropped 5 bases, with 11 bases sitting between them. The CDR3 is 13 amino acids. This CDR3 reads CAWSVGPDHEQYF. In DNA, the CDR3 is TGTGCCTGGAGTGTTGGGCCGGACCACGAGCAGTACTTC.

The chain combines TRBV5-1 with TRBJ2-1; D unclear. Trimming took 4 bases from V and 7 from J, leaving 6 bases between them. The CDR3 covers 11 residues. Germline V CDR1 and CDR2: SGHRS, YFSETQ. CDR3 region: CASSKSNEQFF. The CDR3 DNA follows: TGCGCCAGCAGCAAGTCGAATGAGCAGTTCTTC.

The rearrangement links TRBV11-2 to TRBJ2-1; D might be TRBD2 (7 bases). V lost 6 bases, J lost 9 bases, and 18 bases lay in between. CDR3 length: 14 residues. CDR1 is SGHAT and CDR2 is FQNNGV in the germline V gene. In DNA form, the CDR3 reads TGTGCCAGCAGGACCTGGGGGGGCTGGGGTGAGCAGTTCTTC. It specifies CASRTWGGWGEQFF.

The genes are TRBV27 and TRBJ2-3, with 7 positions matching TRBD2. The V gene end was trimmed by 7 bases and the J gene end by 2 bases; junction bases not matched to a gene: 15. Germline loops: CDR1 MNHEY, CDR2 SMNVEV (reference sequence). CDR3 size: 17 residues. This chain's CDR3 is CASNTFDSGLHTDTQYF. The CDR3 region has the DNA TGTGCCAGCAATACTTTCGATTCGGGACTACACACAGATACGCAGTATTTT.

This clone was seen a few times. The chain is built from TRBV30 and TRBJ1-1, with unresolved D. V lost 8 bases to trimming and J lost 0 bases, with 10 bases between them. Germline loops: CDR1 GTSNPN, CDR2 SVGIG (reference sequence). This CDR3 comprises 12 residues. The CDR3 DNA reads as TGTGCCGGGCTACCGATGAACACTGAAGCTTTCTTT. This sequence encodes CAGLPMNTEAFF.

This clone was recorded once. The chain carries TRBV9 and TRBJ1-1; the D is unclear. The CDR3 loop spans 16 amino acids. CDR1 and CDR2 (germline): SGDLS, YYNGEE. The V end was cut by 3 bases, the J end by 0 bases, with 15 bases between. The CDR3 loop is CASSAHYDVLNTEAFF. For the CDR3, the DNA is TGTGCCAGCAGCGCCCATTATGACGTTCTGAACACTGAAGCTTTCTTT.

The chain links TRBV27 to TRBJ2-1; D is perhaps TRBD2 (5 bases). This CDR3 has 16 residues. V lost 10 bases to trimming and J lost 5 bases, with 24 bases between them. CDR1 is MNHEY and CDR2 is SMNVEV in the germline V gene (reference sequence). CDR3 residues: CATRKAPGFRNNEQFF. CDR3 in DNA: TGTGCCACCCGGAAAGCACCGGGGTTCCGTAACAATGAGCAGTTCTTC.

The rearrangement joins TRBV15 to TRBJ1-2; maybe TRBD1 (5 bases). The germline V gene encodes CDR1 LNHNV and CDR2 YYDKDF (reference sequence). The CDR3 extends over 14 amino acids. Trimming took off 8 bases at V and 4 bases at J, with 17 bases between the two ends. The CDR3 loop reads CATSSGGGGYGYTF. DNA of the CDR3: TGTGCCACCTCCTCCGGCGGGGGAGGCTATGGCTACACCTTC.

J is TRBJ2-1 and V is TRBV4-2, with unresolved D. Trimming shortened V by 4 bases and J by 0 bases, and 13 bases separated the two germline ends. Per the germline V gene, CDR1 is LGHNA and CDR2 is YNFKEQ. The CDR3 consists of 16 residues. The chain's CDR3 is CASSPLFPPSYNEQFF. The DNA for the CDR3 is TGTGCCAGCAGCCCGCTCTTTCCTCCCTCCTACAATGAGCAGTTCTTC.

A note on this clone: Other DNA sequences in the same sample also yield this CDR3. The chain recombines TRBV9 with TRBJ1-5; 7 bases line up with TRBD1. Germline V CDR1 and CDR2: SGDLS, YYNGEE. J lost 0 bases, V lost 3 bases, and 3 bases had no gene match. The CDR3 covers 15 residues. The CDR3, as DNA: TGTGCCAGCAGCGAGGGACAGTATAGCAATCAGCCCCAGCATTTT. It translates to CASSEGQYSNQPQHF.

This clone was seen a few times. This chain links TRBV28 with TRBJ1-1; D gene uncertain. CDR1 is MDHEN, CDR2 SYDVKM, per germline. The germline V and J ends were trimmed by 6 bases and 1 base, with 9 bases remaining between them. The CDR3 has 13 residues. The CDR3 reads CASRTRQNTEAFF. CDR3 coding DNA: TGTGCCAGCAGGACCCGACAGAACACTGAAGCTTTCTTT.

The chain couples TRBV18 to TRBJ2-2; D uncertain. Germline V lookup: CDR1 KGHSH, CDR2 LQKENI. Trimming cost V 2 bases and J 5 bases, with 6 bases left between them. This CDR3 contains 13 residues. The CDR3 loop reads CASSPGWTGELFF. The CDR3 DNA sequence: TGTGCCAGCTCACCAGGTTGGACCGGGGAGCTGTTTTTT.

This clone was seen only a few times. The V and J genes are TRBV7-9 and TRBJ1-2; the D is unclear. CDR1 and CDR2 from the germline V gene are SEHNR and FQNEAQ (reference sequence). Deletions cut 3 bases from V and 5 bases from J, with 13 bases between. The CDR3 runs 14 residues. CDR3 nucleotides: TGTGCCAGCAGCTTCGTGGGCGTCGAGTATGGCTACACCTTC. Translating it yields CASSFVGVEYGYTF. Full variable domain (missing parts from reference TRBV7-9 and TRBJ1-2): DTGVSQNPRHKITKRGQNVTFRCDPISEHNRLYWYRQTLGQGPEFLTYFQNEAQLEKSRLLSDRFSAERPKGSFSTLEIQRTEQGDSAMYLCASSFVGVEYGYTFGSGTRLTVV.

The chain couples TRBV19 to TRBJ2-7, with 8 positions matching TRBD1. The V and J ends lost 7 bases and 2 bases, in that order; junction bases with no gene match: 1. CDR3 length equals 12 residues. Germline V gene sequence: CDR1 LNHDA, CDR2 SQIVND (reference sequence). CDR3 sequence reads: CASTDRAYEQYF. In DNA, the CDR3 is TGTGCCAGTACGGACAGGGCCTACGAGCAGTACTTC.